The subject of this entry is one T cell receptor beta chain. Its matching antigen is unknown. Individual cDNA molecules received unique molecular identifiers. TCRdb itself ran the 5' RACE reads through MiXCR, one entry per CDR3 protein. This sample has roughly 29,000 distinct CDR3 sequences; 6% occur once, and the top ten carry 30% to 35%. This sample was taken from a study of early T cells in non-severe SARS-CoV-2 infection. Study in general: Unsorted whole blood bulk RNA was sequenced, with unpaired chains. Findings and caveats of the study: Matching against VDJdb likely underestimated virus-specific expansions, favoring anti-spike CD8.

The CDR3 has 14 residues. Germline V CDR1 and CDR2: SGHTA, FQGTGA. V lost 5 bases and J lost 5, with 15 bases in between. The sequencing here drew on whole blood, taken at baseline. This chain joins TRBV7-3 and TRBJ2-5; unclear D gene. This TCR was sampled from an adult who was a healthcare worker with PCR-confirmed SARS-CoV-2 infection or an uninfected control (not recorded which). CDR3 region: CASSPMGAGETQYF. The CDR3 DNA sequence: TGTGCCAGCAGCCCGATGGGCGCCGGGGAGACCCAGTACTTC.